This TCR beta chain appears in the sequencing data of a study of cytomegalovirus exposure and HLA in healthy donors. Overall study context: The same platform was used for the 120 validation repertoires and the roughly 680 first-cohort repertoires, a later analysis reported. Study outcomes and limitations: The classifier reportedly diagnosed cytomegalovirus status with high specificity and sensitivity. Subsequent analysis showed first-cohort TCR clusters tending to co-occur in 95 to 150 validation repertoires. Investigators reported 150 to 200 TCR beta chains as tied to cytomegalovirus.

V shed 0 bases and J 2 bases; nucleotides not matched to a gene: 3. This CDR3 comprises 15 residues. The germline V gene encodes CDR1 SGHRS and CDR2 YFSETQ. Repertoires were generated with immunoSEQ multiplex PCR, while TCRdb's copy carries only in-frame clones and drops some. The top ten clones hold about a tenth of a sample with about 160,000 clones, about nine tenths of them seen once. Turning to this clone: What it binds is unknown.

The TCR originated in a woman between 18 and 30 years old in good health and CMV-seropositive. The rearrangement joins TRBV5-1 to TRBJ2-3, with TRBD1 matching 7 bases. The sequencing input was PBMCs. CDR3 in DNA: TGCGCCAGCAGCTTGGGGACAGGCCCCACAGATACGCAGTATTTT. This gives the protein CASSLGTGPTDTQYF.